Sequencing of this T cell receptor beta chain was carried out in a study of cytomegalovirus exposure and HLA in healthy donors (dated by TCRdb to 2016 to 2017). Study-level background: An earlier analysis of some 550 of the donors reported roughly 270 Gb of sequence data and 117 million unique TCR beta sequences from about 200 million T cells. The study combined high-throughput TCR immunosequencing, statistical association of individual TCRs with disease status, and machine learning to predict cytomegalovirus infection status. Across 398 genotyped donors of the cohort, an average of about 250,000 unique TCR beta nucleotide sequences per donor were sequenced, and approximately 17% of those sequences were non-productive. The number of donors typed differed by locus, with roughly 629-640 for A, B, C, DRB1 and DQB1, 522 for DQA1, 600 to 610 for DPA1, and some 470 for DPB1. Of the 350 to 400 genotyped donors, around 81% fell in the genetic ancestry cluster associated with self-reported Caucasian donors. A later genetic analysis took genome-wide SNP genotypes for about three fifths of the 666 donors and used that subset as a discovery cohort. An early release covering around 630 HLA-typed donors comprised 250 to 350 gigabases of sequencing data and 85 million to 100 million unique TCR sequences. A later analysis re-examined previously published TCR beta repertoires from 610 or so donors and added high-resolution HLA genotyping to investigate patterns of TCR occurrence. In the later analysis, no new phenotypic data were used to find candidate immune exposures; instead, reliance was placed on TCR beta sequences and their occurrence across donors. Alongside the repertoire data, information on donor age, sex, ethnicity and CMV serostatus was compiled. HLA typing included class I and class II loci at four-digit resolution. All discovery cohort repertoires had been generated using a single sequencing platform. To decide whether each TCR beta V gene segment behaved as functional or pseudogenic, an earlier analysis of fewer than 750 of the donors relied on high-throughput TCR beta sequencing. Roughly five DR-DQ haplotypes were handled as single units for association and clustering because linkage in the cohort was strong. The study used immunosequencing to profile the T cell repertoires of under 700 subjects and linked those repertoires to cytomegalovirus serostatus. Besides the first cohort of approximately 670 subjects, a separate validation cohort made up of 120 or so different subjects was used. The study aimed to test whether cataloging public T cell receptors could reveal signatures of past pathogen exposure. The paper's findings and limits, for the study overall: According to a later analysis, TCR association rates differed among HLA loci, with DRB1 alleles showing the most associated TCRs and HLA-C alleles showing the fewest. When HLA alleles, especially DR and DQ, strongly co-occurred, TCR associations were difficult to assign to individual alleles. In a later genetic analysis, a missense DCLRE1C variant was associated with V-gene and J-gene trimming of TCR beta chains, and the association was replicated in an independent cohort. Some IMGT-functional V segments, including TRBV6-2 and TRBV6-3, could not be distinguished by the 87-base-pair reads and were therefore excluded. While some public TCRs were present in many individuals, most TCR sequences turned up only very rarely across donors. Because counts were too low, approximately 15 rarely observed V segments, including chromosome 9 orphons, were excluded from the earlier analysis of fewer than 650 of the donors. According to a later genetic analysis, donors in an Asian-associated ancestry cluster had fewer N-insertions in productive TCRs than the approximately 630-donor mean. A few of the identified cytomegalovirus-associated TCR beta chains were confirmed in vitro to be specific for cytomegalovirus antigens. Linkage disequilibrium might explain the correlated functional status among segregating V segments, but an unknown experimental factor could not be excluded. The authors suggested that the approach could potentially be generalized to other disease states and immunological phenotypes. Only TCR beta chains were sequenced in this cohort, and the absence of alpha or paired-chain data limited detectable features. Most CMV-associated TCR beta chains appeared to be HLA-restricted in a later analysis, and the HLA associations seemed to be driven largely by CMV exposure. In the study, approximately 150 TCR beta chains were listed as associated with cytomegalovirus. A cluster of highly shared sequence variants was judged likely to represent a technical artifact of the sequencing pipeline. Cytomegalovirus status was reported to be diagnosed by the classifier with high specificity and sensitivity in both the original and validation cohorts. A further reported finding was that TCR beta sequences accurately predicted the HLA-A and HLA-B alleles for most subjects in the first cohort. In a later analysis, several top co-occurrence clusters were reported to appear linked to parvovirus B19, influenza, CMV and Epstein-Barr virus. For the cohort, immune exposure information was limited to CMV serostatus. Because HLA typing was missing for some donors at each locus, association tests included only the typed subset. Broadly in line with IMGT annotations, most TCR beta V segments showed up in productive rearrangements about 87% or about 30% of the time in an earlier analysis of some 590 of the donors. A later analysis associated about 17,000 TCR beta sequences with specific HLA alleles at a false discovery rate of 0.05. A later analysis found that HLA-associated TCR beta chains were more clonally expanded and had lower generation probabilities than equally common non-associated chains. Roughly uniform sequencing depth across donors was assumed in presence/absence analyses, although this assumption may not hold.

The library was prepared using the immunoSEQ multiplex PCR assay. For the multiplex PCR, a mixture combining 60 forward primers for TCR Vbeta segments and 13 reverse primers for TCR Jbeta segments was used. Amplification of the CDR3 region of rearranged TCR beta genes was performed with a multiplex PCR assay on genomic DNA. The Illumina HiSeq System was used to sequence the amplified TCR beta libraries as 87-base-pair reads. In the source study's methods: A later analysis tallied around 82 million unique TCR beta chains across the 666 repertoires, and about 12 million of those chains were shared by two or more donors. Raw reads were error-corrected and collapsed into unique sequences by a nearest-neighbor algorithm in which closely related sequences were merged to remove PCR and sequencing errors. To assign V, D and J gene segments, CDR3 sequences were aligned to IMGT reference sequences. Each retained sequence needed at least a six-nucleotide match to both a V gene segment and a J gene segment. Rearrangements were called productive when the CDR3 lacked stop codons and stayed in frame with V and J; all others were non-productive. CDR3 was defined according to IMGT convention as the region running from the second conserved V-encoded cysteine to the conserved J-encoded phenylalanine. The earlier analysis of about 500 of the donors excluded sequences that lacked an unambiguous match to a single V gene segment. In an earlier analysis of several hundred of the donors, a V segment was called functional when productive rearrangements were above 56.7%, and segregating when the standard deviation between donors exceeded 5%. A statistical classification framework was developed to diagnose cytomegalovirus status using the catalog of TCR beta chain sequences. In a later analysis, TCR nucleotide sequences were compared against IMGT/GENE-DB human TR gene sequences so that V and J genes could be assigned. In a later analysis, CDR3 sequences and most-parsimonious VDJ recombination scenarios were assigned using the TCRdist pipeline. A later analysis defined each TCR beta chain by its CDR3 amino acid sequence plus V-gene family, and excluded reads lacking a unique V-gene family. As a way to deal with suspected cross-contamination and a sequencing artifact, a later analysis dropped approximately 590 nucleotide sequences that were highly shared and had low generation probability. A later analysis calculated a clonal expansion index for each public chain from normalized within-repertoire ranks of inferred template counts. In a later analysis, generation probabilities were computed with a VDJ recombination model fitted to out-of-frame rearrangements, and the resulting probabilities were checked against IGoR. In a later analysis, TCR-TCR, TCR-HLA and TCR-CMV co-occurrence was scored with hypergeometric tests, and a repertoire-size bias correction was applied to TCR pairs. False discovery rates were estimated in a later analysis by permuting HLA or CMV assignments 20 times. In a later analysis, co-occurring TCRs were grouped using DBSCAN, and TCRdist sequence similarity was added for clustering within HLA-allele-positive subsets. Repertoires with fewer than 30,000 or more than 120,000 public chains were left out of co-occurrence clustering, as were four to six repertoires with anomalous nucleotide sharing. The source is immuneACCESS, and TCRdb retained only in-frame sequences with V and J called. Part of the clones is not carried over; for the studies checked, unresolved V genes explain less than half of this, and the remainder is unexplained. V and J calls and clone size are those listed in that table; D and trimming were worked out from the DNA. Per the sample table, the count is about 150,000 clones. The top ten clonotypes cover around 1.5% of the sample.

Unmatched junction bases come to 6, with V trimmed by 1 base and J by 4 bases. According to the germline V gene (reference sequence), CDR1 reads LNHDA and CDR2 reads SQIVND. From cysteine to phenylalanine, the CDR3 is 15 amino acids long. This entry keeps only the CDR3 DNA: 45 bases, framed from base 1. With regard to this clone: There is no known antigen for this receptor.

The cohort comprised more than 550 healthy bone marrow donors. Cohort members were all nominally healthy when sampled, although unrecorded immune exposures were likely present. The donor was CMV seronegative and was included in the group of a few hundred seronegative cohort members. Each donor provided a peripheral blood sample, and peripheral blood mononuclear cells were used for TCR beta sequencing. The Qiagen DNeasy Blood Extraction Kit was used to extract genomic DNA from the blood cell samples. The chain employs TRBV19 and TRBJ1-2, and 7 bases in between align with TRBD1. The origin of this receptor is a woman in her fifties or sixties in good health and CMV-seronegative. The sample consisted of PBMCs. Here is the DNA: TGTGCCAGTAGTATAGTTGCGGGACAGATCTATGGCTACACCTTC. Translation gives CASSIVAGQIYGYTF.